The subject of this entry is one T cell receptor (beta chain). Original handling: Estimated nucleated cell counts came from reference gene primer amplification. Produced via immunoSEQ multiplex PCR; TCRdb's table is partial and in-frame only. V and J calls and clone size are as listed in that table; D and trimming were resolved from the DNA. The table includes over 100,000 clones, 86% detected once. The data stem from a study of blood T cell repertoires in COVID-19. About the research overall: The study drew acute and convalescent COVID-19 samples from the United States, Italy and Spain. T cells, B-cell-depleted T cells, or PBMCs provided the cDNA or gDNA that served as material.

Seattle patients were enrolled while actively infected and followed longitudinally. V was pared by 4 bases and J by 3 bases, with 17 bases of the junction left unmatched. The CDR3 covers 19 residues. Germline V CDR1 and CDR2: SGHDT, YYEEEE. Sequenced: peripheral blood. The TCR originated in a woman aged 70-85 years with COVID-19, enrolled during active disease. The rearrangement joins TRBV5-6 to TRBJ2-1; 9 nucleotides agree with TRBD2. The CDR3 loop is CASSPTRTGLAKFYNEQFF. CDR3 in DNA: TGTGCCAGCAGCCCAACCAGAACCGGACTAGCGAAGTTCTACAATGAGCAGTTCTTC.